This T cell receptor (beta chain) was sequenced in a study of OX40 agonist ivuxolimab in advanced cancers. Study overall: Patients were treated with ivuxolimab, an agonistic anti-OX40 (CD134) antibody. Those treated in dose escalation had hepatocellular carcinoma, melanoma, renal cell cancer or head and neck cancer. At 65% to 90% male, the cohort had a mean age of about 55 years, ranging from about 23 to 79.

TCRdb keeps only in-frame clones here, not all; method: immunoSEQ multiplex PCR. The sample includes around 110,000 clones, about 94% of them seen just once. This clone was observed once. The CDR3 runs to 14 residues. The junction had 6 bases not matched to a gene; V was cut back by 6 bases and J by 4 bases. CDR1 and CDR2 from the germline V gene are MNHNS and SASEGT. This receptor was obtained from an adult with an advanced solid tumor such as melanoma, head and neck, liver or kidney cancer. The sample was CD4+ or CD8+ T cells sorted from blood, taken in a trial of the OX40 agonist ivuxolimab. V usage is TRBV6-1 and J usage is TRBJ2-5, with 9 bases fitting TRBD1. The DNA for the CDR3 is TGTGCCAGCAGGGAGACAGGGGGTGGAGAGACCCAGTACTTC. Amino acid sequence: CASRETGGGETQYF.